This T cell receptor beta chain was found in a study of CD8 T cells in Susac syndrome. In germline, CDR1 is MNHEY, CDR2 SMNVEV (reference sequence). The CDR3 has 15 amino acids. V lost 6 bases and J lost 6; bases outside the gene matches: 6. With random hexamers, 0.5 to 1 ug RNA was reverse transcribed. Across 54 Vbeta and 13 Jbeta, immunoSEQ multiplex PCR amplified TCR beta CDR3. TCRdb fed the immunoSEQ multiplex PCR reads into MiXCR, producing one record per CDR3 protein. The sample contains over 95,000 distinct CDR3 sequences, 92% of which appear only once. TCR beta sequences were obtained from blood CD8+ and CD4+ T cells. Healthy donors, matched for age and sex, constituted the control group. TEMRA cells were FACS-enriched and CD8+ and CD4+ T cells negatively isolated.

The origin of this receptor is a human donor in good health. This chain connects TRBV27 to TRBJ2-2, with 11 bases matching TRBD1. The sequenced sample consisted of CD8+ T cells from PBMCs. The CDR3 sequence: CASRSGTGGSGELFF. DNA of the CDR3: TGTGCCAGCAGATCCGGGACAGGGGGTTCCGGGGAGCTGTTTTTT.